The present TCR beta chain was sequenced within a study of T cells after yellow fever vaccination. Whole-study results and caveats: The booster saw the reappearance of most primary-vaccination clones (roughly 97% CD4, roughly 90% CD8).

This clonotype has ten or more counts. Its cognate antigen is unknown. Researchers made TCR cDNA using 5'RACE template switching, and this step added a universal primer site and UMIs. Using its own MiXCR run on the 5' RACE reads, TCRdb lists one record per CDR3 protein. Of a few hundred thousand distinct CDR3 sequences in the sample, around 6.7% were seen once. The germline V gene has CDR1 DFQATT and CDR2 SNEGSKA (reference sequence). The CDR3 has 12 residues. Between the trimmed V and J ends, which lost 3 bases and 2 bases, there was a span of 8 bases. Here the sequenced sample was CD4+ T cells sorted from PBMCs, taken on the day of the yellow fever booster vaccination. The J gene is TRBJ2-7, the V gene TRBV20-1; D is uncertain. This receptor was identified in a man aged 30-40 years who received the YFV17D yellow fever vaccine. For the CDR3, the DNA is TGCAGTGCTAGCTGGCAGACCTACGAGCAGTACTTC. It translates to CSASWQTYEQYF.